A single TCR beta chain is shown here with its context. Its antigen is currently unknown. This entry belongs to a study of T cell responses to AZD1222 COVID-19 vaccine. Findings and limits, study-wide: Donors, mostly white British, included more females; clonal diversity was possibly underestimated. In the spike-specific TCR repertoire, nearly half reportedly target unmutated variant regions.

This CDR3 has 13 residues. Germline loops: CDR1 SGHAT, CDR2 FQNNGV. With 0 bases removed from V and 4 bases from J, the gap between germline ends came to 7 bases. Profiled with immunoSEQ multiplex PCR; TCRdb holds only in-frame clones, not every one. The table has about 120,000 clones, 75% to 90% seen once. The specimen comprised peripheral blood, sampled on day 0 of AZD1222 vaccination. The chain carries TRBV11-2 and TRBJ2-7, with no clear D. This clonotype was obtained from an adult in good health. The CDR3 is CASSLDPDYEQYF. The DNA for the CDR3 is TGTGCCAGCAGCTTAGATCCAGATTACGAGCAGTACTTC.